This T cell receptor beta chain emerged from a study of OX40 agonist ivuxolimab in advanced cancers. At the level of the study: All patients had ivuxolimab intravenously every 2 weeks at 0.01 to 10 mg/kg. Past anti-PD-1, anti-PD-L1 or anti-CTLA-4 therapy was accepted, and 30% to 50% had received some.

Autoimmune disease history or systemic immunosuppression excluded patients. The CDR3 loop spans 14 amino acids. V was trimmed by 10 bases and J by 1 base, leaving 17 bases between them. Germline V CDR1 and CDR2: SGHTA, FQGNSA. TCRdb keeps only in-frame clones here, not all; method: immunoSEQ multiplex PCR. Of tens of thousands of clones detected, roughly four fifths appear once; the ten largest clones hold around 5.1%. General study points: With doses of 0.1 to 3.0 mg/kg, CD4+ and CD8+ blood T cells had undergone clonal expansion by week 6.

To note about this clone: Its antigen remains unidentified.

The material was CD4+ or CD8+ T cells sorted from blood, obtained in a trial of the OX40 agonist ivuxolimab. The gene calls are TRBV7-2 and TRBJ2-7; D is perhaps TRBD1 (5 bases). This receptor was identified in an adult with an advanced solid tumor such as melanoma, head and neck, liver or kidney cancer. The CDR3 loop is CATSLRGASYEQYF. CDR3 nucleotides: TGTGCCACCTCTCTAAGGGGTGCGTCCTACGAGCAGTACTTC.